The 15 T cell receptor beta chains reported below all come from one sample, sequenced in a study of blood T cell repertoires in COVID-19. Clones were sequenced by immunoSEQ multiplex PCR, and TCRdb holds only the in-frame ones, with some missing. The data show about 210,000 clones, with more than 75% seen just once and 4.9% held by the top ten. Sequenced sample: peripheral blood. Every receptor here comes from a woman of 80 years or more with acute or convalescent COVID-19.

This sequence joins TRBV27 and TRBJ2-2; TRBD2 aligns across 14 bases. The junction had 5 bases not matched to a gene; V was cut back by 6 bases and J by 8 bases. There are 15 residues in the CDR3. Looked up from germline, CDR1 is MNHEY and CDR2 is SMNVEV (reference sequence). The CDR3 DNA is TGTGCCAGCAGATTGACTAGCGGGAGGGTTGGGGAGCTGTTTTTT. It specifies CASRLTSGRVGELFF.

This clone was counted only a few times. V gene TRBV7-9 combines with J gene TRBJ2-1; 10 nucleotides agree with TRBD2. CDR3 length equals 15 residues. The germline V gene encodes CDR1 SEHNR and CDR2 FQNEAQ (reference sequence). The V gene end was trimmed by 2 bases and the J gene end by 10 bases; junction bases not matched to a gene: 8. The DNA of the CDR3 is TGTGCCAGCAGCTTACAGCGGGAGGGCTGGCGCGAGCAGTTCTTC. This sequence encodes CASSLQREGWREQFF.

This clone was counted between two and nine times. This chain joins TRBV2 and TRBJ1-4, with D possibly TRBD1 on 6 matching bases. The CDR3 has 15 residues. CDR1 and CDR2 (germline): SNHLY, FYNNEI. V lost 5 bases, J lost 0 bases, and 10 bases lay in between. The CDR3 loop is CASSSQGATNEKLFF. DNA for the CDR3: TGTGCCAGCAGTTCACAGGGCGCAACTAATGAAAAACTGTTTTTT.

The chain has TRBV5-1 and TRBJ2-5; 10 bases agree with TRBD2. The V segment lost 7 bases and the J segment 5 bases; nucleotides outside the gene matches: 14. The CDR3 is 16 residues long. Germline V gene data show CDR1 as SGHRS and CDR2 as YFSETQ. Here the CDR3 reads CASSFGLAGEWETQYF. The CDR3 DNA follows: TGCGCCAGCTCCTTCGGCCTAGCGGGAGAATGGGAGACCCAGTACTTC.

This clone has a single count. V usage is TRBV2 and J usage is TRBJ2-1; possible D gene TRBD2, 6 bases. This CDR3 spans 12 amino acids. The V and J ends lost 2 bases and 8 bases respectively, with 7 bases between them. Germline-derived CDR1 and CDR2 are SNHLY and FYNNEI. The CDR3 loop is CASSESGDEQFF. The CDR3 DNA reads as TGTGCCAGCAGTGAATCGGGGGATGAGCAGTTCTTC.

The CDR3 DNA sequence: TGTGCCAGCAGGGAGGACAGAGGTACCGGGGAGCTGTTTTTT. Translating gives CASREDRGTGELFF. The chain couples TRBV27 to TRBJ2-2, with TRBD1 as a possible D gene (6 bases). V lost 6 bases to trimming and J lost 5 bases, with 13 bases between them. CDR1 is MNHEY, CDR2 SMNVEV, per germline (reference sequence). The CDR3 extends over 14 amino acids.

The chain combines TRBV7-9 with TRBJ2-6; maybe TRBD1 (6 bases). The CDR3 loop spans 16 amino acids. Deletions cut 3 bases from V and 0 bases from J, with 9 bases between. The V gene's germline CDR1 is SEHNR and CDR2 FQNEAQ (reference sequence). CDR3 sequence (DNA): TGTGCCAGCAGCTTTGGACAGCACTCTGGGGCCAACGTCCTGACTTTC. The encoded protein is CASSFGQHSGANVLTF.

CDR3 coding DNA: TGTGCCACCAGCAGAGGGGCAGTCGAAAAACTGTTTTTT. It yields the protein CATSRGAVEKLFF. The rearrangement links TRBV15 to TRBJ1-4; D unclear. The CDR3 loop spans 13 amino acids. V lost 1 base, J lost 8 bases, and 8 bases lay in between. Per the germline V gene, CDR1 is LNHNV and CDR2 is YYDKDF (reference sequence).

This rearrangement joins TRBV15 to TRBJ1-5; 8 bases match TRBD1. The CDR3 runs 16 residues. Looked up from germline, CDR1 is LNHNV and CDR2 is YYDKDF (reference sequence). V was clipped by 4 bases and J by 4 bases; unmatched bases: 9. In nucleotides, the CDR3 is TGTGCCACCAGCACCCTGGACAGGGTAGGAAATCAGCCCCAGCATTTT. It codes for CATSTLDRVGNQPQHF. The full variable domain, its missing parts supplied by reference TRBV15 and TRBJ1-5, is DAMVIQNPRYQVTQFGKPVTLSCSQTLNHNVMYWYQQKSSQAPKLLFHYYDKDFNNEADTPDNFQSRRPNTSFCFLDIRSPGLGDTAMYLCATSTLDRVGNQPQHFGDGTRLSIL.

The rearrangement links TRBV6-5 to TRBJ2-7, with a possible D match to TRBD2 (6 bases). The germline gives CDR1 MNHEY, CDR2 SVGAGI. V dropped 6 bases and J dropped 3 bases, with 18 bases sitting between them. There are 15 residues in the CDR3. The CDR3 DNA follows: TGTGCCAGCAGGATACGTACCGGGAGCTTCTACGAGCAGTACTTC. It translates to CASRIRTGSFYEQYF.

This clone was detected only once. The chain couples TRBV11-3 to TRBJ1-1; the match to TRBD1 covers 7 bases. The CDR3 spans 16 residues. Germline CDR1 is SGHNT and CDR2 is YENEEA. J was trimmed by 7 bases and V by 1 base; bases with no gene match: 12. CDR3 region: CASSLAITPGQREAFF. The CDR3, as DNA: TGTGCCAGCAGCTTAGCCATTACACCGGGACAGCGTGAAGCTTTCTTT.

This chain connects TRBV4-1 to TRBJ2-7; 9 positions match TRBD1. Germline-derived CDR1 and CDR2 are MGHRA and YSYEKL. V shed 3 bases and J 4 bases; nucleotides not matched to a gene: 7. This CDR3 contains 15 residues. This CDR3 is CASSHPGTGKYEQYF. The CDR3 region has the DNA TGCGCCAGCAGCCACCCGGGGACAGGGAAGTACGAGCAGTACTTC.

Of note for this clone: Other DNA variants within this sample encode the same CDR3. The chain joins TRBV18 to TRBJ1-1, with 7 bases lining up with TRBD1. The CDR3 sequence is 13 residues long. Per the germline V gene, CDR1 is KGHSH and CDR2 is LQKENI. With 6 bases clipped from V and 4 bases from J, the junction kept 5 bases outside the gene matches. CDR3 sequence (DNA): TGTGCCAGCTCGCTGCAGGGGGGCACTGAAGCTTTCTTT. As protein: CASSLQGGTEAFF.

V usage is TRBV20-1 and J usage is TRBJ2-5, with 7 bases fitting TRBD2. Trimming removed 3 bases from V and 2 bases from J; junction bases left unmatched: 3. The germline CDR1 and CDR2 sequences are DFQATT and SNEGSKA (reference sequence). There are 13 residues in the CDR3. CDR3 region: CSASRGRQETQYF. CDR3 DNA sequence: TGCAGTGCTAGTCGCGGGAGACAAGAGACCCAGTACTTC.

The chain joins TRBV9 to TRBJ2-7, with D tentatively TRBD1 (5 bases). The CDR3 is 15 amino acids. Trimming stripped 0 bases from V and 1 base from J, with 11 bases between. CDR1 SGDLS and CDR2 YYNGEE come from the germline V gene. CDR3 DNA sequence: TGTGCCAGCAGCGTAGGAGTCAGGGCTTCCTACGAGCAGTACTTC. It is translated as CASSVGVRASYEQYF.